A selection of T cell receptor beta chains follows, all from one sample in a study of T cell repertoires in cytomegalovirus infection. Antigen specificity for these receptors is unknown. TCRdb used MiXCR to reprocess the reads, holding one entry per CDR3 protein. The repertoire holds some 100,000 distinct CDR3 sequences, 29% seen once, with 80% to 85% in the top ten. Sequences were derived from CD8+ T cells from cultured PBMCs, sampled from culture after CMV antigen stimulation. The origin of the receptors is a human donor in good health (CMV status not recorded). Some clones in this sample may be carry-over from other donors' samples. Each CDR3 is given with its conserved first and last residue. D genes are given only for firm matches. A row's size may be missing; if present it is once, few, many or a size class.

d_gene | abundance | j_gene | v_gene | CDR3nt | CDR3aa
- | - | TRBJ2-7 | TRBV4-1 | TGCGCCAGCAGCCAAGGAGCAGGGGCCCAATACGAGCAGTACTTC | CASSQGAGAQYEQYF
TRBD1 | - | TRBJ1-1 | TRBV27 | TGTGCCAGCAGTGAGCACAGGGGGGGGAACACTGAAGCTTTCTTT | CASSEHRGGNTEAFF
TRBD2 | few | TRBJ2-5 | TRBV12-3/TRBV12-4 | TGTGCCAGCAGTCCCGGGATTGGGCGGGGGGGAGAGACCCAGTACTTC | CASSPGIGRGGETQYF
TRBD1 | once | TRBJ1-1 | TRBV14 | TGTGCCAGCAGCCAGATGGGACAGTGGGGGAAAGCTTTCTTT | CASSQMGQWGKAFF
- | few | TRBJ2-7 | TRBV4-2 | TGTGCCAGCAGCCAAGATCAGGGCTTAACCTACGAGCAGTACTTC | CASSQDQGLTYEQYF
TRBD2 | - | TRBJ2-7 | TRBV6-1 | TGTGCCAGCAGTTATCTAGCGGGGGGGGACTACGAGCAGTACTTC | CASSYLAGGDYEQYF
- | - | TRBJ2-7 | TRBV28 | TGTGCCAGCACTATAGGGCAGAACTACGAGCAGTACTTC | CASTIGQNYEQYF
TRBD1 | few | TRBJ2-7 | TRBV5-6 | TGTGCCAGCAGCTCAGGACAGGGTAATTACGAGCAGTACTTC | CASSSGQGNYEQYF
TRBD2 | - | TRBJ2-1 | TRBV7-9 | TGTGCCAGCCTGGGGACTACCTACAATGAGCAGTTCTTC | CASLGTTYNEQFF
- | many | TRBJ1-2 | TRBV11-1 | TGTGCCAGCAGTAATACCGGGACGGACTATGGCTACACCTTC | CASSNTGTDYGYTF
- | - | TRBJ2-1 | TRBV20-1 | TGCAGTGCTATCTCCTACCGGGGTACAAATGAGCAGTTCTTC | CSAISYRGTNEQFF
- | few | TRBJ2-3 | TRBV12-3/TRBV12-4 | TGTGCCAGCAGTTCCGGGACATTCCCAGATACGCAGTATTTT | CASSSGTFPDTQYF
TRBD2 | - | TRBJ2-1 | TRBV27 | TGTGCCAGCAAAAATAGCGGGGGACCTTACAATGAGCAGTTCTTC | CASKNSGGPYNEQFF
TRBD1 | - | TRBJ1-2 | TRBV12-3/TRBV12-4 | TGTGTCAGCAGTTTGAACAGGGGTTCGCACTATGGCTACACCTTC | CVSSLNRGSHYGYTF
TRBD1 | - | TRBJ2-7 | TRBV20-1 | TGCAGTGCTAGAGATCTACAGGGGACCTACGAGCAGTACTTC | CSARDLQGTYEQYF
TRBD1 | - | TRBJ2-1 | TRBV27 | TGTGCCAGCAGTTTGGGGACAGGGTTCTCCTACAATGAGCAGTTCTTC | CASSLGTGFSYNEQFF
- | - | TRBJ1-6 | TRBV6-6 | TGTGCCAGCAGTTACACAAGGGACAAGCTCAATTCACCCCTCCACTTT | CASSYTRDKLNSPLHF
- | few | TRBJ2-5 | TRBV7-9 | TGTGCCAGCGGGGCGCGCAGCGGGGGGACAGGAGAGACCCAGTACTTC | CASGARSGGTGETQYF
TRBD1 | many | TRBJ2-7 | TRBV4-1 | TGCGCCAGCAGCTCCCGACAGGGCCTCTCCTACGAGCAGTACTTC | CASSSRQGLSYEQYF
TRBD1 | many | TRBJ1-5 | TRBV27 | TGTGCCAGCAGATATTTAGGGGGCGTGAGCAATCAGCCCCAGCATTTT | CASRYLGGVSNQPQHF
TRBD1 | - | TRBJ1-5 | TRBV19 | TGTGCCACCTGGGACAGGGTCGTCTATCAGCCCCAGCATTTT | CATWDRVVYQPQHF
TRBD1 | - | TRBJ1-4 | TRBV6-8 | TGTGCCAGCAGTTACGCCGACAGGGTCGGGGAAAAACTGTTTTTT | CASSYADRVGEKLFF
- | - | TRBJ2-1 | TRBV5-6 | TGTGCCAGCAGCTTGGGGGGGCTGGAGGAGCAGTTCTTC | CASSLGGLEEQFF
TRBD2 | - | TRBJ2-7 | TRBV4-2 | TGTGCCAGCAGCCAAGAAGGCGGGGGGATGTCCTACGAGCAGTACTTC | CASSQEGGGMSYEQYF
- | - | TRBJ1-3 | TRBV27 | TGTGCCAGCAGTTTAAGGGCGGCGGGAAACACCATATATTTT | CASSLRAAGNTIYF
TRBD1 | - | TRBJ2-1 | TRBV13 | TGTGCCAGCAGCTTAGTCGGGACAGGGGGCGATGAGCAGTTCTTC | CASSLVGTGGDEQFF
- | few | TRBJ2-7 | TRBV27 | TGTGCCAGCGGCGCCGGGACCGGGGGTCCCCCCTACGAGCAGTACTTC | CASGAGTGGPPYEQYF
TRBD1 | few | TRBJ2-1 | TRBV7-9 | TGTGCCAGCAGCTACCGACAGGGGGCTTGGAATGAGCAGTTCTTC | CASSYRQGAWNEQFF
TRBD1 | few | TRBJ1-2 | TRBV9 | TGTGCCAGCAGCGCGGGACAGCTTTATGGCTACACCTTC | CASSAGQLYGYTF
- | - | TRBJ1-5 | TRBV20-1 | TGCAGTGCTAGATACCCAGGGCCGAGGGACAATCAGCCCCAGCATTTT | CSARYPGPRDNQPQHF
TRBD1 | many | TRBJ2-7 | TRBV7-8 | TGTGCCAGCAGTTCCGACAGGGTCTACGAGCAGTACTTC | CASSSDRVYEQYF
- | many | TRBJ1-4 | TRBV7-8 | TGTGCCAGCAGCCTCCGTGACACACGGACTAATGAAAAACTGTTTTTT | CASSLRDTRTNEKLFF
TRBD2 | - | TRBJ2-1 | TRBV20-1 | TGCAGTGCGCCGCCGTTTAGCGGGGGGACCAATGAGCAGTTCTTC | CSAPPFSGGTNEQFF
TRBD1 | few | TRBJ1-5 | TRBV19 | TGTGCCAGTAGGAGGGACAGGGAGCATAGCAATCAGCCCCAGCATTTT | CASRRDREHSNQPQHF
TRBD1 | - | TRBJ1-1 | TRBV19 | TGTGCCAGTAGCCCATCTCCTGAACAGGGGAAGACTGAAGCTTTCTTT | CASSPSPEQGKTEAFF
- | few | TRBJ2-7 | TRBV15 | TGTGCCACCAGCAGAGATAGGGGGGACGAGCAGTACTTC | CATSRDRGDEQYF
TRBD2 | - | TRBJ2-1 | TRBV7-3 | TGTGCCAGCAGCTTAGGAGCGGGGGGTCTCTACAATGAGCAGTTCTTC | CASSLGAGGLYNEQFF
- | - | TRBJ1-3 | TRBV28 | TGTGCCAGCAGTTTAGGCAGGGAATACTCTGGAAACACCATATATTTT | CASSLGREYSGNTIYF
TRBD1 | few | TRBJ1-5 | TRBV12-3/TRBV12-4 | TGTGCCAGCAGGGGACAGGGCAATCAGCCCCAGCATTTT | CASRGQGNQPQHF
- | - | TRBJ1-1 | TRBV5-6 | TGTGCCAGCAGCTTCTTAATAACCCCCGGAGTCCCAAATCGGCCCCTCAAGAACACTGAAGCTTTCTTT | CASSFLITPGVPNRPLKNTEAFF
- | - | TRBJ1-1 | TRBV20-1 | TGCAGTGCTAGAGGACAGCTATCGAACACTGAAGCTTTCTTT | CSARGQLSNTEAFF
- | - | TRBJ2-7 | TRBV16 | TGTGCCAGCAGCCAAGGAGCAGGCATCTACGAGCAGTACTTC | CASSQGAGIYEQYF
- | few | TRBJ1-6 | TRBV6-5 | TGTGCCAGCAAGGAGGGAGTTAATTCACCCCTCCACTTT | CASKEGVNSPLHF
TRBD1 | - | TRBJ1-1 | TRBV19 | TGTGCCAGTAGTATGTGGACAGGGGGCCCCATGAACACTGAAGCTTTCTTT | CASSMWTGGPMNTEAFF
TRBD1 | - | TRBJ2-7 | TRBV20-1 | TGCAGTGCTAGAGGGGACAGGGGGTTCTACGAGCAGTACTTC | CSARGDRGFYEQYF
- | few | TRBJ2-2 | TRBV4-1 | TGCGCCAGCAGCCAAGAAAATCACCCCGGGGAGCTGTTTTTT | CASSQENHPGELFF
- | - | TRBJ1-1 | TRBV6-5 | TGTGCCAGCAGCCTCTTCGAGGTGAACACTGAAGCTTTCTTT | CASSLFEVNTEAFF
- | few | TRBJ2-7 | TRBV7-6 | TGTGCCAGCAGCTTAGAGGGTAACGAGCAGTACTTC | CASSLEGNEQYF
- | few | TRBJ2-7 | TRBV7-8 | TGTGCCAGCAGCTCCCCCCGAGGCTCCTACGAGCAGTACTTC | CASSSPRGSYEQYF
TRBD1 | - | TRBJ2-1 | TRBV27 | TGTGCCAGCAGCGACAGGGGAGCCTACAATGAGCAGTTCTTC | CASSDRGAYNEQFF